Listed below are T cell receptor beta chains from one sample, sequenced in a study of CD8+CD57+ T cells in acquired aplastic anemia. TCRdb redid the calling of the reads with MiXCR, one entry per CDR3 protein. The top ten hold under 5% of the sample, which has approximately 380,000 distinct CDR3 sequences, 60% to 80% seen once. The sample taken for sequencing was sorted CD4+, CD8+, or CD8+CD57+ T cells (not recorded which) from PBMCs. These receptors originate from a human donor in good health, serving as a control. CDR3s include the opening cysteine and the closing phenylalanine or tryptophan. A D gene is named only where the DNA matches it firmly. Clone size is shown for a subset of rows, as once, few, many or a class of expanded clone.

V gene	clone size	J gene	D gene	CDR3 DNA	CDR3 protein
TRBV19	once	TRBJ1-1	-	TGTGCCAGTAGTATCCAGCAGGCAGCCACTGAAGCTTTCTTT	CASSIQQAATEAFF
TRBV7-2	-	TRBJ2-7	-	TGTGCCAGCAGCTTAGCGGGCCGCTGGGGGTCCTTCGAGTACTTC	CASSLAGRWGSFEYF
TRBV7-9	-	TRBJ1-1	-	-	CASSLVGGGAAQYF
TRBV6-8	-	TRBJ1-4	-	TGTGCCAGCAGTGAGGCGTCAACTAATGAAAAACTGTTTTTT	CASSEASTNEKLFF
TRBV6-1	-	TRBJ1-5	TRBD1	TGTGCCAGCAGATCTCAACAGGGGAGCAATCAGCCCCAGCATTTT	CASRSQQGSNQPQHF
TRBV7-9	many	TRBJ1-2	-	TGTGCCAGCAGCCCCCGTAGGGAGGGTGGCGGCTACACCTTC	CASSPRREGGGYTF
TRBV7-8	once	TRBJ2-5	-	TGTGCCAGCAGCTACCAGACTCGCGGGAAAGCGACCGAGTACTTC	CASSYQTRGKATEYF
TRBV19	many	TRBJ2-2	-	TGTGCCAGTAGTATAGGGACGGGACATCGGAACACCGGGGAGCTGTTTTTT	CASSIGTGHRNTGELFF
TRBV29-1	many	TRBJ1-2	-	TGCAGCGTTGAAGTCCCGATGGGGTATAACTATGGCTACACCTTC	CSVEVPMGYNYGYTF
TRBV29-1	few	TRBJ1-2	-	TGCAGCGTTGAGGGCTCTACTAACTATGGCTACACCTTC	CSVEGSTNYGYTF
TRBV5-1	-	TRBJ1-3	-	TGTGCCAGCAGCTGGGGGGCTGCCTCTGCAAACACCATATATTTT	CASSWGAASANTIYF
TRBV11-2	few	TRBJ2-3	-	TGTGCCAGCAGCATAAACCGGATCGGGGGCTTCAAAGATACGCAGTATTTT	CASSINRIGGFKDTQYF
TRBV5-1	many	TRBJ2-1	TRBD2	TGCGCCAGCAGCTTGGGTTATCTAGCGGGGGGGGGTGAGCAGTTCTTC	CASSLGYLAGGGEQFF
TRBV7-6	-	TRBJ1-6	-	TGTGCCAGCAGCGGGCAGCAGGGTGCACCCCTCCACTTT	CASSGQQGAPLHF
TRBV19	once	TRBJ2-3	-	TGTGCCAGTAGTATAGGGGATCCGTTCACCTTCGGAGAGTACTTCGATTTT	CASSIGDPFTFGEYFDF
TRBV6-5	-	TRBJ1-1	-	TGTGCCAGCAGTTACGGGGTGAACGCTGAAGCTTTCTTT	CASSYGVNAEAFF
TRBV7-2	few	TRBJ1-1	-	TGTGCCAGCAGCTTACGGCAGGGGTCGAACACTGAAGCTTTCTTT	CASSLRQGSNTEAFF